These 28 T cell receptor beta chains originate from one sample sequenced in a study of blood T cell repertoires in COVID-19. Measured with immunoSEQ multiplex PCR; TCRdb has only the in-frame clones, and not every one. Of roughly 72,000 clones in the sample, roughly 91% were seen once. Sequencing was carried out using peripheral blood. The receptors shown here come from a human donor in a cohort sampled during active COVID-19.

The chain employs TRBV19 and TRBJ1-2, with D unresolved. CDR1 is LNHDA and CDR2 is SQIVND in the germline V gene (reference sequence). The CDR3 consists of 14 residues. Trimming removed 0 bases from V and 5 bases from J, with 10 bases in between. CDR3 in amino acids: CASSIDGSLYGYTF. CDR3 nucleotides: TGTGCCAGTAGTATAGACGGGAGCCTTTATGGCTACACCTTC. Based on the CDR3 plus reference TRBV19 and TRBJ1-2, the full variable domain is DGGITQSPKYLFRKEGQNVTLSCEQNLNHDAMYWYRQDPGQGLRLIYYSQIVNDFQKGDIAEGYSVSREKKESFPLTVTSAQKNPTAFYLCASSIDGSLYGYTFGSGTRLTVV.

This clone has only a few counts. The chain uses TRBV27 and TRBJ1-2; D unresolved. Germline-derived CDR1 and CDR2 are MNHEY and SMNVEV (reference sequence). There are 13 residues in the CDR3. V was clipped by 5 bases and J by 8 bases, with 15 bases between them. The CDR3 reads CASSPNRGPGYTF. CDR3 nucleotide sequence: TGTGCCAGCAGTCCAAATCGAGGGCCCGGCTACACCTTC.

The V gene is TRBV6-2 or TRBV6-3, the J gene TRBJ1-6, with 7 bases aligning to TRBD1. CDR3 length equals 15 residues. J was trimmed by 7 bases and V by 5 bases; bases with no gene match: 8. CDR1 and CDR2 (germline): MNHEY, SVGEGT. This chain's CDR3 is CASSTSTGRNSPLHF. Written as DNA, the CDR3 is TGTGCCAGCAGTACCTCGACAGGGAGGAATTCACCCCTCCACTTT.

This clone was seen only a few times. CDR3 sequence reads: CASAGISYEQYF. The CDR3 bases are TGTGCCAGCGCAGGAATATCCTACGAGCAGTACTTC. V is TRBV6-7 and J is TRBJ2-7, with unresolved D. TRBV6-7 is noted as an ORF with a role that remains uncertain. The CDR3 is made up of 12 amino acids. V lost 8 bases and J 1 base, leaving 9 bases between the germline ends.

The chain employs TRBV25-1 and TRBJ1-6; D not certain. There are 14 residues in the CDR3. V was trimmed by 2 bases and J by 13 bases, leaving 15 bases between them. Germline values: CDR1 MGHDK, CDR2 SYGVNS. This CDR3 is CASSEGPWASPLHF. The CDR3 nucleotides are TGTGCCAGCAGTGAAGGCCCGTGGGCATCCCCCCTCCACTTT. Looking up the rest from reference TRBV25-1 and TRBJ1-6 gives the full variable domain: EADIYQTPRYLVIGTGKKITLECSQTMGHDKMYWYQQDPGMELHLIHYSYGVNSTEKGDLSSESTVSRIRTEHFPLTLESARPSHTSQYLCASSEGPWASPLHFGNGTRLTVT.

The chain uses TRBV7-8 and TRBJ2-5; 8 nucleotides align to TRBD2. Losses at the gene ends were 5 bases for V and 5 bases for J; bases not matched to a gene: 4. The CDR3 extends over 13 amino acids. Germline V gene lookup returns CDR1 SGHVS and CDR2 FQNEAQ. This CDR3 is CASSPRLAETQYF. For the CDR3, the DNA is TGTGCCAGCAGCCCACGACTAGCGGAGACCCAGTACTTC.

The rearrangement links TRBV29-1 to TRBJ1-5; no reliable D call. V shed 4 bases and J shed 3 bases, with 10 bases lying between them. There are 13 residues in the CDR3. The germline CDR1 and CDR2 sequences are SQVTM and ANQGSEA. CDR3: CSVGKGLNQPQHF. For the CDR3, the DNA is TGCAGCGTTGGTAAAGGACTCAATCAGCCCCAGCATTTT.

The chain links TRBV9 to TRBJ1-2, with 10 bases aligning to TRBD1. Germline CDR1 SGDLS, CDR2 YYNGEE. The ends lost 2 bases at V and 2 bases at J; junction bases unmatched: 3. The CDR3 consists of 15 residues. Written as DNA, the CDR3 is TGTGCCAGCAGCGTGAGGGGACAGGGGAACTATGGCTACACCTTC. Translation gives CASSVRGQGNYGYTF.

The chain couples TRBV6-2 or TRBV6-3 to TRBJ1-2; D is possibly TRBD1 (6 bases). The V end lost 0 bases, the J end lost 7 bases, and 12 bases lay between the germline ends. This CDR3 spans 14 amino acids. CDR1 is MNHEY, CDR2 SVGEGT, per germline. CDR3 DNA: TGTGCCAGCAGTTACTCGGCAGGGGTTCGTGGCTACACCTTC. Protein product: CASSYSAGVRGYTF.

This rearrangement joins TRBV4-3 to TRBJ1-3; the match to TRBD1 covers 10 bases. The germline V gene encodes CDR1 LGHNA and CDR2 YSLEER. The V segment lost 2 bases and the J segment 0 bases; nucleotides outside the gene matches: 13. The CDR3 covers 20 residues. The chain's CDR3 is CASSQTRDRGTPGSGNTIYF. The DNA of the CDR3 is TGCGCCAGCAGCCAAACCCGGGACAGGGGTACCCCCGGCTCTGGAAACACCATATATTTT.

The chain is built from TRBV5-1 and TRBJ2-2, with TRBD1 identical over 7 bases. V shed 9 bases, J shed 0 bases, and the junction held 5 bases outside the gene matches. In germline, CDR1 is SGHRS, CDR2 YFSETQ. This CDR3 contains 14 residues. For the CDR3, the DNA is TGCGCCACCGGGGACAGAACGAACACCGGGGAGCTGTTTTTT. Encoded protein: CATGDRTNTGELFF.

The chain employs TRBV2 and TRBJ1-1, with 8 bases fitting TRBD1. Germline loops: CDR1 SNHLY, CDR2 FYNNEI. CDR3 length equals 17 residues. V was pared by 7 bases and J by 0 bases, with 13 bases of the junction left unmatched. CDR3 sequence reads: CASTRGQGRRMNTEAFF. The CDR3 bases are TGTGCCAGCACTCGAGGACAGGGCCGGAGAATGAACACTGAAGCTTTCTTT.

The chain couples TRBV5-1 to TRBJ2-1; 9 bases are shared with TRBD1. CDR3 length: 14 residues. The germline V gene has CDR1 SGHRS and CDR2 YFSETQ. The V segment lost 5 bases and the J segment 4 bases; nucleotides outside the gene matches: 4. The CDR3 region has the DNA TGCGCCAGCAGGGGGACAGGGTATTACAATGAGCAGTTCTTC. Protein: CASRGTGYYNEQFF.

This clone was seen more than once but under ten times. V usage is TRBV10-1 and J usage is TRBJ2-1; 10 positions match TRBD2. V dropped 7 bases and J dropped 4; count of bases not matched to a gene: 4. The CDR3 has 14 residues. CDR1 and CDR2 (germline): WNHNN, SYGVQD (reference sequence). CDR3 region: CASIRTSGYNEQFF. CDR3 in DNA: TGCGCCAGCATAAGGACTAGCGGTTACAATGAGCAGTTCTTC.

This clone was recorded only once. The chain couples TRBV7-6 to TRBJ1-4, with 9 bases identical to TRBD1. The ends lost 5 bases at V and 5 bases at J; junction bases unmatched: 6. There are 15 residues in the CDR3. Germline V gene data show CDR1 as SGHVS and CDR2 as FNYEAQ. CDR3 nucleotide sequence: TGTGCCAGCAGCCCTGGACAGGGGCAGAATGAAAAACTGTTTTTT. This gives the protein CASSPGQGQNEKLFF.

The rearrangement joins TRBV25-1 to TRBJ2-7; possible D gene TRBD2, 6 bases. The CDR3 covers 15 residues. V was trimmed by 3 bases and J by 2 bases, leaving 14 bases between them. The germline V gene has CDR1 MGHDK and CDR2 SYGVNS. DNA of the CDR3: TGTGCCAGCAGTGATTGGGGGGTACGGCCCTACGAGCAGTACTTC. Its protein product is CASSDWGVRPYEQYF.

This clone was recorded once. This rearrangement joins TRBV3-1 (or the pseudogene TRBV3-2) to TRBJ2-5; D call uncertain. This CDR3 has 13 amino acids. V was trimmed by 4 bases and J by 4 bases, leaving 10 bases between them. The germline gives CDR1 LGHDT, CDR2 YNNKEL (reference sequence). The DNA of the CDR3 is TGTGCCAGCAGCCCTCGACATGGAGAGACCCAGTACTTC. As protein: CASSPRHGETQYF.

This clone was recorded once. CDR3 in DNA: TGTGCCAGCAGCCTGGGACTAGCGGGGGATCCTAGCACAGATACGCAGTATTTT. Residues: CASSLGLAGDPSTDTQYF. The J gene is TRBJ2-3, the V gene TRBV7-2; 14 bases align to TRBD2. This CDR3 comprises 18 residues. Germline V CDR1 and CDR2: SGHTA, FQGNSA. J was trimmed by 0 bases and V by 5 bases; bases with no gene match: 7.

The CDR3 spells CASSVGEGVYGYTF. In nucleotides, the CDR3 is TGTGCCAGCAGCGTAGGAGAGGGCGTCTATGGCTACACCTTC. The genes are TRBV9 and TRBJ1-2; no clear D gene. V lost 0 bases and J 4 bases, leaving 10 bases between the germline ends. This CDR3 has 14 residues. The germline V gene has CDR1 SGDLS and CDR2 YYNGEE.

The chain couples TRBV12-5 to TRBJ2-5; TRBD2 aligns across 15 bases. J gave up 2 bases and V 4 bases, and 2 bases lay outside the gene matches. The CDR3 is made up of 16 amino acids. Germline V gene data show CDR1 as LGHNT and CDR2 as FRNRAP. The CDR3 DNA reads as TGTGCTAGTGGTTCTGGACTAGCGGGAGGGCAAGAGACCCAGTACTTC. It codes for CASGSGLAGGQETQYF.

J is TRBJ2-5 and V is TRBV4-1; 7 bases agree with TRBD2. Germline V gene sequence: CDR1 MGHRA, CDR2 YSYEKL. J lost 4 bases, V lost 0 bases, and 8 bases had no gene match. CDR3 length: 16 amino acids. The CDR3 nucleotides read TGCGCCAGCAGCCAAGACGGGAGGAACCGGCGAGAGACCCAGTACTTC. Its protein is CASSQDGRNRRETQYF.

The V call is TRBV19, the J call TRBJ1-2; TRBD1 aligns across 8 bases. With V trimmed by 2 bases and J by 4 bases, 3 bases remained unmatched. Germline CDR1 LNHDA, CDR2 SQIVND (reference sequence). The CDR3 has 14 residues. The CDR3 here is CASSIQGASYGYTF. CDR3 nucleotide sequence: TGTGCCAGTAGTATACAGGGGGCGTCCTATGGCTACACCTTC.

The chain recombines TRBV29-1 with TRBJ2-2; the match to TRBD2 covers 7 bases. The germline gives CDR1 SQVTM, CDR2 ANQGSEA. V shed 5 bases, J shed 1 base, and the junction held 7 bases outside the gene matches. CDR3 size: 15 residues. CDR3 protein: CSVIASSGNTGELFF. The CDR3 DNA reads TGCAGCGTTATAGCGTCTAGCGGGAACACCGGGGAGCTGTTTTTT.

This chain joins TRBV5-1 and TRBJ2-7; TRBD2 matches at 11 bases. CDR3 length: 15 amino acids. Germline V gives CDR1 SGHRS, CDR2 YFSETQ. The trim removed 7 bases at V and 0 bases at J, leaving 6 bases unmatched. The CDR3 DNA reads as TGCGCCAGCTCACAGGGACTAGCGGTCTCCTACGAGCAGTACTTC. As protein: CASSQGLAVSYEQYF.

The rearrangement joins TRBV5-4 to TRBJ1-5; TRBD1 is a possible D gene (5 bases). V was shortened by 4 bases and J by 2 bases, with 10 bases between the two germline ends. The CDR3 loop spans 14 amino acids. CDR1 and CDR2 (germline): SGHNT, YYREEE (reference sequence). In nucleotides, the CDR3 is TGTGCCAGCAGCCCCGGAGGGGGCAATCAGCCCCAGCATTTT. Translation: CASSPGGGNQPQHF. Full variable domain (remainder filled in from reference TRBV5-4 and TRBJ1-5): ETGVTQSPTHLIKTRGQQVTLRCSSQSGHNTVSWYQQALGQGPQFIFQYYREEENGRGNFPPRFSGLQFPNYSSELNVNALELDDSALYLCASSPGGGNQPQHFGDGTRLSIL.

The chain is built from TRBV7-2 and TRBJ2-7, with unresolved D. CDR1 SGHTA and CDR2 FQGNSA come from the germline V gene. Trimming left V 1 base short and J 2 bases short, with 12 bases between. The CDR3 contains 15 residues. Here the CDR3 reads CASSLGSWSPYEQYF. The CDR3 bases are TGTGCCAGCAGCTTAGGGTCCTGGAGTCCCTACGAGCAGTACTTC.

The rearrangement links TRBV19 to TRBJ1-2; no reliable D call. The CDR3 totals 15 residues. Germline loops: CDR1 LNHDA, CDR2 SQIVND (reference sequence). Trimming shortened V by 7 bases and J by 4 bases, and 19 bases separated the two germline ends. CDR3 amino acids: CASIPAGDFVYGYTF. For the CDR3, the DNA is TGTGCCAGTATCCCCGCAGGCGATTTCGTCTATGGCTACACCTTC.

The V gene is TRBV5-1, the J gene TRBJ2-3; possible D gene TRBD2, 6 bases. Germline CDR1 reads SGHRS; CDR2 reads YFSETQ. The CDR3 loop spans 15 amino acids. Trimming shortened V by 4 bases and J by 14 bases, and 26 bases separated the two germline ends. Here the CDR3 DNA reads TGCGCCAGCAGCCCCTCCGGGACTCATTCGTTCTCATGGTATTTT. Translated, it gives CASSPSGTHSFSWYF.